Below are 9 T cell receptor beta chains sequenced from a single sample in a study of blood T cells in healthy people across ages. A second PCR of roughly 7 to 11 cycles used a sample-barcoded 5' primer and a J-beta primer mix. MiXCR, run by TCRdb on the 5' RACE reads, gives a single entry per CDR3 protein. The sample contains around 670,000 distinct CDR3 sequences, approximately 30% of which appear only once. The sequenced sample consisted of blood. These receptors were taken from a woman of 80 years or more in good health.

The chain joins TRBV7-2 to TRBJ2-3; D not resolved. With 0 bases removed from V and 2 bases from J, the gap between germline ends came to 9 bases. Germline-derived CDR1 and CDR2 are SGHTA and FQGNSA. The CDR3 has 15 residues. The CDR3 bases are TGTGCCAGCAGCTTAGCGCGAGCTTCCACAGATACGCAGTATTTT. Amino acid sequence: CASSLARASTDTQYF. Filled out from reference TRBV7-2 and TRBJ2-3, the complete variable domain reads GAGVSQSPSNKVTEKGKDVELRCDPISGHTALYWYRQSLGQGLEFLIYFQGNSAPDKSGLPSDRFSAERTGGSVSTLTIQRTQQEDSAVYLCASSLARASTDTQYFGPGTRLTVL.

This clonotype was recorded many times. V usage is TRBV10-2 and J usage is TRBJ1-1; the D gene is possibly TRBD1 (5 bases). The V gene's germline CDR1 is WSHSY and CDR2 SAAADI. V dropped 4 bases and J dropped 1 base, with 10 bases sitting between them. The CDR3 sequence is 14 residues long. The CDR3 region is CASSGGRRNTEAFF. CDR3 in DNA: TGCGCCAGCAGTGGGGGACGGAGGAACACTGAAGCTTTCTTT.

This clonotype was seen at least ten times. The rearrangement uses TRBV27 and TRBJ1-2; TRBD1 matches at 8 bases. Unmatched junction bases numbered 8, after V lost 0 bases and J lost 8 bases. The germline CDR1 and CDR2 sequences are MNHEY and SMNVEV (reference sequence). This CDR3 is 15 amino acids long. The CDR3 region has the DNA TGTGCCAGCAGTTTATCGGGCGGACAGGGTAACGGCTACACCTTC. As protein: CASSLSGGQGNGYTF.

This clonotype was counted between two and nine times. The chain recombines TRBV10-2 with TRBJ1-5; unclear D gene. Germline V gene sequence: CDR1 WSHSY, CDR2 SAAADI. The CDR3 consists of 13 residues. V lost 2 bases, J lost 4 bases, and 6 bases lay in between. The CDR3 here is CASSEASNQPQHF. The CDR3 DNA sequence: TGCGCCAGCAGTGAGGCCTCTAATCAGCCCCAGCATTTT.

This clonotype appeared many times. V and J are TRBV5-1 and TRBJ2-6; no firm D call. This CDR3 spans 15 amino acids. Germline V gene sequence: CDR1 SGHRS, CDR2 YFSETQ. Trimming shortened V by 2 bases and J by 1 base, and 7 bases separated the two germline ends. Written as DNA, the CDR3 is TGCGCCAGCAGCTTAGGAGCGTCTGGGGCCAACGTCCTGACTTTC. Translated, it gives CASSLGASGANVLTF.

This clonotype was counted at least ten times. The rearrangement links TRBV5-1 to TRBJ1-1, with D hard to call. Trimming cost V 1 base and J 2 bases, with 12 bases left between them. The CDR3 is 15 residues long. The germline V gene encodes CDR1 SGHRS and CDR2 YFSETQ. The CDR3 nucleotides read TGCGCCAGCAGCTTGTTTCGACAACCCAACACTGAAGCTTTCTTT. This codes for CASSLFRQPNTEAFF.

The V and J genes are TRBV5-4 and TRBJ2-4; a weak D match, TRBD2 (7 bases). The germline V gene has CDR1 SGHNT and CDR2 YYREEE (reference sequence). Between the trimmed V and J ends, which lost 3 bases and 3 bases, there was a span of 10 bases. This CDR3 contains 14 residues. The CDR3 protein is CASSWEGDKNIQYF. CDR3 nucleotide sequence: TGTGCCAGCAGCTGGGAGGGGGACAAAAACATTCAGTACTTC.

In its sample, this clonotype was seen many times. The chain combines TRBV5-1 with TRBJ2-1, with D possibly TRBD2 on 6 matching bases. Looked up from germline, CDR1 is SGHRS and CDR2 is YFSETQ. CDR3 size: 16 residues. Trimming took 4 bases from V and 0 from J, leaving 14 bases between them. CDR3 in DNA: TGCGCCAGCAGCGATGGGGGACTCCACTCCTACAATGAGCAGTTCTTC. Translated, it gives CASSDGGLHSYNEQFF.

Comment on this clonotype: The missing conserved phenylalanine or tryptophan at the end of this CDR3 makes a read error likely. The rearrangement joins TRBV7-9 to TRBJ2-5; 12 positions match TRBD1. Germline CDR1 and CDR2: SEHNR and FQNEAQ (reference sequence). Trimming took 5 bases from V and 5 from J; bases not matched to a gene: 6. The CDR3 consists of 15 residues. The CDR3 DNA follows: TGTGCCAGCAGCCCCGGGACAGGGGGCCTGGAGACCCAGTACGTC. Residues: CASSPGTGGLETQYV.